This TCR beta chain was retrieved from a study of blood T cell repertoires in COVID-19. Study at large: Material from acute and convalescent COVID-19 was sourced from the United States, Italy and Spain. PBMCs, B-cell-depleted T cells, or T cells provided the cDNA or gDNA that made up the material.

Methods used by the authors: The authors estimated nucleated cell counts from reference gene primer amplification. This table comes from immunoSEQ multiplex PCR, and its TCRdb copy is limited to in-frame clones, with some not included. Clone size and V and J calls were adopted from that table, with D and trimming inferred from the DNA. This sample carries 150,000 to 200,000 clones, over 80% of them seen once, and the ten largest clones take 7.6%. Seattle researchers signed up patients amid active infection and tracked them longitudinally. The CDR3 runs to 13 residues. Looked up from germline, CDR1 is SEHNR and CDR2 is FQNEAQ (reference sequence). V was trimmed by 10 bases and J by 2 bases, leaving 14 bases between them.

The chain couples TRBV7-9 to TRBJ1-1; D is uncertain. The source is a woman aged 70 to 79 with COVID-19, enrolled during active disease. Sample: peripheral blood. The chain's CDR3 is CATCAAPNTEAFF. For the CDR3, the DNA is TGTGCCACCTGCGCTGCCCCTAACACTGAAGCTTTCTTT.